This passage covers 27 T cell receptor beta chains from one sample sequenced in a study of neoadjuvant anti-PD-1 for oral cavity cancer. Data came from immunoSEQ multiplex PCR; TCRdb stores just in-frame clones and leaves some out. Here the sample spans about 68,000 clones, roughly 85% being singletons. Time point reported: after neoadjuvant nivolumab, at surgical resection. The sequencing here drew on PBMCs, taken after nivolumab (anti-PD-1) treatment. The receptors stem from a person aged 40 to 85 with oral cavity squamous cell carcinoma.

The DNA for the CDR3 is TGTGCCAGCAGAGGGACAGTTGCTGGCACCGGGGAGCTGTTTTTT. Residues: CASRGTVAGTGELFF. The chain carries TRBV2 and TRBJ2-2, with 7 bases aligning to TRBD1. From germline, CDR1 is SNHLY and CDR2 FYNNEI. CDR3 length equals 15 residues. V lost 6 bases, J lost 4 bases, and 8 bases stayed unmatched.

The V and J genes are TRBV6-1 and TRBJ1-6; D is uncertain. Germline CDR1 is MNHNS and CDR2 is SASEGT. This CDR3 spans 13 amino acids. V gave up 2 bases and J gave up 6 bases, with 5 bases separating them. The CDR3 reads CASSESLNSPLHF. Here the CDR3 DNA reads TGTGCCAGCAGTGAAAGCCTTAATTCACCCCTCCACTTT.

V gene TRBV30 combines with J gene TRBJ2-7; D gene unclear. With 0 bases removed from V and 6 bases from J, the gap between germline ends came to 12 bases. CDR1 is GTSNPN and CDR2 is SVGIG in the germline V gene (reference sequence). This CDR3 comprises 13 residues. The CDR3 sequence is CAWSVPSLLEQYF. The CDR3 region has the DNA TGTGCCTGGAGTGTGCCCTCCCTCCTCGAGCAGTACTTC.

This clone was detected only once. The rearrangement uses TRBV28 and TRBJ1-2; 9 nucleotides match TRBD1. CDR3 length: 16 residues. V dropped 5 bases and J dropped 3; count of bases not matched to a gene: 10. Germline V gene lookup returns CDR1 MDHEN and CDR2 SYDVKM. The CDR3 loop reads CASSRLGGQGDYGYTF. The DNA for the CDR3 is TGTGCCAGCAGTCGACTGGGGGGACAGGGTGACTATGGCTACACCTTC.

This sequence joins TRBV6-5 and TRBJ2-1; 9 nucleotides line up with TRBD2. V shed 10 bases, J shed 3 bases, and the junction held 10 bases outside the gene matches. Germline V gene data show CDR1 as MNHEY and CDR2 as SVGAGI. The CDR3 contains 15 residues. The CDR3 loop is CANQQREVFYNEQFF. The CDR3 nucleotides read TGTGCCAACCAGCAGCGGGAGGTGTTCTACAATGAGCAGTTCTTC.

The count of this clone is one. This chain links TRBV6-5 with TRBJ1-3; D uncertain. CDR1 is MNHEY, CDR2 SVGAGI, per germline. V was cut by 8 bases and J by 0 bases, with 11 bases left in between. The CDR3 sequence is 14 residues long. CDR3 region: CASGLGFSGNTIYF. The CDR3 DNA sequence: TGTGCCAGCGGACTAGGTTTCTCTGGAAACACCATATATTTT.

This chain uses TRBV5-6 with TRBJ2-4, with D possibly being TRBD1 (5 bases). The CDR3 is made up of 13 amino acids. The V gene's germline CDR1 is SGHDT and CDR2 YYEEEE. Trimming took off 6 bases at V and 0 bases at J, with 7 bases between the two ends. In DNA, the CDR3 is TGTGCCAGCAAAGACAGAGCCAAAAACATTCAGTACTTC. Translating gives CASKDRAKNIQYF.

V is TRBV29-1 and J is TRBJ2-7; D is perhaps TRBD1 (6 bases). Germline CDR1 and CDR2: SQVTM and ANQGSEA. This CDR3 comprises 12 residues. Trimming cost V 5 bases and J 6 bases, with 14 bases left between them. The CDR3 loop is CSVLTGSSEQYF. The CDR3 bases are TGCAGCGTTTTAACAGGGAGCAGCGAGCAGTACTTC.

V gene TRBV6-5 combines with J gene TRBJ1-4; D is undetermined. The CDR3 has 14 residues. Trimming removed 6 bases at V and 9 bases at J, with 17 bases between. Germline-derived CDR1 and CDR2 are MNHEY and SVGAGI. The DNA of the CDR3 is TGTGCCAGCAGCGTCCTGGGAATGGAGAAAAAACTGTTTTTT. Protein: CASSVLGMEKKLFF.

The chain is built from TRBV29-1 and TRBJ2-7, with D possibly being TRBD1 (7 bases). CDR1 and CDR2 from the germline V gene are SQVTM and ANQGSEA. CDR3 size: 13 residues. V was shortened by 5 bases and J by 3 bases, with 14 bases between the two germline ends. CDR3 nucleotides: TGCAGCGTTTGCGGGGCAGGGGGCTACGAGCAGTACTTC. It specifies CSVCGAGGYEQYF.

This rearrangement joins TRBV19 to TRBJ1-5; TRBD1 is a possible D gene (5 bases). This CDR3 has 13 amino acids. Per germline, CDR1 LNHDA and CDR2 SQIVND (reference sequence). The V end lost 5 bases, the J end lost 7 bases, and 12 bases lay between the germline ends. In nucleotides, the CDR3 is TGTGCCAGTAGTGAACAGGAACGGCAGCCCCAGCATTTT. This encodes CASSEQERQPQHF.

DNA for the CDR3: TGTGCCAGCAGCTTAGGGGAATACGGGACGGGAAACACCATATATTTT. This codes for CASSLGEYGTGNTIYF. J is TRBJ1-3 and V is TRBV7-6, with D possibly matching TRBD1 (5 bases). Germline lookup yields CDR1 SGHVS and CDR2 FNYEAQ. The CDR3 runs to 16 residues. Trimming took 1 base from V and 4 from J, leaving 14 bases between them. Drawing the rest from reference TRBV7-6 and TRBJ1-3, the complete variable domain is GAGVSQSPRYKVTKRGQDVALRCDPISGHVSLYWYRQALGQGPEFLTYFNYEAQQDKSGLPNDRFSAERPEGSISTLTIQRTEQRDSAMYRCASSLGEYGTGNTIYFGEGSWLTVV.

The V gene is TRBV5-1, the J gene TRBJ2-1; 11 bases are shared with TRBD2. V gave up 1 base and J gave up 9 bases; unmatched junction bases: 6. Germline CDR1 is SGHRS and CDR2 is YFSETQ. The CDR3 is made up of 15 amino acids. CDR3 nucleotide sequence: TGCGCCAGCAGCTTGTCACTAGCGGGAGTAGGTGAGCAGTTCTTC. It translates to CASSLSLAGVGEQFF.

The chain carries TRBV27 and TRBJ1-2, with 7 bases lining up with TRBD1. Germline V gene sequence: CDR1 MNHEY, CDR2 SMNVEV (reference sequence). The CDR3 covers 13 residues. V dropped 3 bases and J dropped 6; count of bases not matched to a gene: 4. The CDR3 loop reads CASSFNRGNGYTF. The CDR3 coding sequence is TGTGCCAGCAGTTTCAACAGGGGAAATGGCTACACCTTC.

CDR3 loop: CASSPPGGRGGEQYF. The CDR3 coding sequence is TGTGCCAGCAGTCCCCCCGGCGGGAGAGGAGGCGAGCAGTACTTC. The rearrangement joins TRBV6-5 to TRBJ2-7, with 7 positions matching TRBD2. The V and J ends lost 5 bases and 6 bases, in that order; junction bases with no gene match: 13. The CDR3 is made up of 15 amino acids. CDR1 and CDR2 (germline): MNHEY, SVGAGI.

This chain links TRBV5-1 with TRBJ2-7, with TRBD1 as a possible D gene (6 bases). Trimming removed 3 bases from V and 6 bases from J, with 16 bases in between. This CDR3 contains 14 residues. Germline V gene data show CDR1 as SGHRS and CDR2 as YFSETQ. CDR3 amino acids: CASSSGIGGSEQYF. In DNA, the CDR3 is TGCGCCAGCAGCTCCGGGATAGGGGGTAGCGAGCAGTACTTC.

The rearrangement uses TRBV30 and TRBJ2-2, with D perhaps matching TRBD1 (6 bases). Trimming shortened V by 1 base and J by 6 bases, and 12 bases separated the two germline ends. Germline V gene lookup returns CDR1 GTSNPN and CDR2 SVGIG (reference sequence). This CDR3 region has 14 residues. The CDR3 loop reads CAWSGQVRPGELFF. As DNA, the CDR3 is TGTGCCTGGAGTGGACAGGTGCGCCCCGGGGAGCTGTTTTTT.

This chain links TRBV5-4 with TRBJ1-1, with TRBD1 identical over 8 bases. This CDR3 spans 14 amino acids. Unmatched junction bases numbered 3, after V lost 1 base and J lost 4 bases. Germline V gene lookup returns CDR1 SGHNT and CDR2 YYREEE (reference sequence). The CDR3 sequence is CASSLQGASTEAFF. CDR3 sequence (DNA): TGTGCCAGCAGCTTGCAGGGGGCGAGCACTGAAGCTTTCTTT.

V is TRBV4-2 and J is TRBJ2-1; D tentatively fits TRBD1 or TRBD2 (5 bases each). V shed 1 base and J shed 4 bases, with 5 bases lying between them. CDR3 length: 13 amino acids. Germline loops: CDR1 LGHNA, CDR2 YNFKEQ. Here the CDR3 DNA reads TGTGCCAGCAGCCAAGGGGGGTACAATGAGCAGTTCTTC. As protein: CASSQGGYNEQFF.

The chain recombines TRBV5-6 with TRBJ2-7, with 7 bases fitting TRBD2. Germline V gene lookup returns CDR1 SGHDT and CDR2 YYEEEE. The CDR3 length is 16 residues. The V segment lost 4 bases and the J segment 2 bases; nucleotides outside the gene matches: 12. CDR3: CASSPPTTSVAYEQYF. CDR3 coding DNA: TGTGCCAGCAGCCCTCCGACTACTAGCGTGGCCTACGAGCAGTACTTC.

The chain uses TRBV2 and TRBJ2-7; 16 nucleotides agree with TRBD2. With 7 bases clipped from V and 2 bases from J, the junction kept 5 bases outside the gene matches. Germline V gene sequence: CDR1 SNHLY, CDR2 FYNNEI. The length of the CDR3 is 16 residues. The CDR3 sequence: CASTAGTSGRAYEQYF. CDR3 bases: TGTGCCAGCACAGCTGGGACTAGCGGGAGGGCCTACGAGCAGTACTTC.

This clone has only a few counts. Here the CDR3 DNA reads TGTGCCAGCAGCTTCTCTAGCGGGGCAAACACCGGGGAGCTGTTTTTT. Its protein product is CASSFSSGANTGELFF. The rearrangement uses TRBV7-9 and TRBJ2-2, with 9 bases that match TRBD2. Germline trimming cut 3 bases from V and 2 bases from J; bases unmatched to any gene: 4. This CDR3 contains 16 residues. The V gene's germline CDR1 is SEHNR and CDR2 FQNEAQ (reference sequence).

The genes are TRBV2 and TRBJ2-7; no clear D. The germline CDR1 and CDR2 sequences are SNHLY and FYNNEI. V lost 6 bases to trimming and J lost 0 bases, with 15 bases between them. This CDR3 is 15 amino acids long. The CDR3 DNA reads TGTGCCAGCAGCCCCCGGCGCACAAGCTCCTACGAGCAGTACTTC. Translating it yields CASSPRRTSSYEQYF.

The chain is built from TRBV19 and TRBJ2-7, with TRBD2 as a possible D gene (5 bases). CDR3 length equals 16 residues. Per germline, CDR1 LNHDA and CDR2 SQIVND (reference sequence). Trimming left V 4 bases short and J 2 bases short, with 18 bases between. CDR3 nucleotides: TGTGCCAGTAGTACGGGAAGCCTCCCCTCTACCTACGAGCAGTACTTC. Residues: CASSTGSLPSTYEQYF.

The chain links TRBV30 to TRBJ1-2; 7 bases are a match to TRBD1. From germline, CDR1 is GTSNPN and CDR2 SVGIG (reference sequence). This CDR3 contains 13 residues. Losses at the gene ends were 0 bases for V and 4 bases for J; bases not matched to a gene: 2. CDR3 residues: CAWSVGQAYGYTF. CDR3 bases: TGTGCCTGGAGTGTTGGACAGGCCTATGGCTACACCTTC.

This clone is a singleton in its sample. The chain has TRBV7-9 and TRBJ2-5, with a weak D call TRBD1 (5 bases). V lost 2 bases to trimming and J lost 7 bases, with 14 bases between them. The CDR3 runs 14 residues. The germline V gene has CDR1 SEHNR and CDR2 FQNEAQ (reference sequence). The CDR3 nucleotides are TGTGCCAGCAGCTTATCCGGCGAAGGGGCGACCCAGTACTTC. It translates to CASSLSGEGATQYF.

This clone was seen only once. The rearrangement joins TRBV7-8 to TRBJ1-5; D is perhaps TRBD1 (6 bases). Trimming removed 5 bases from V and 3 bases from J, with 17 bases in between. The CDR3 is 16 residues long. Germline V gene lookup returns CDR1 SGHVS and CDR2 FQNEAQ. The CDR3 sequence is CASSPSQGVPNQPQHF. The CDR3 DNA sequence: TGTGCCAGCAGCCCCTCACAGGGAGTCCCCAATCAGCCCCAGCATTTT. Combining the CDR3 with reference TRBV7-8 and TRBJ1-5 gives the whole variable domain GAGVSQSPRYKVAKRGQDVALRCDPISGHVSLFWYQQALGQGPEFLTYFQNEAQLDKSGLPSDRFFAERPEGSVSTLKIQRTQQEDSAVYLCASSPSQGVPNQPQHFGDGTRLSIL.